The clone carrying this T cell receptor beta chain appeared a single time. In germline, CDR1 is MNHEY, CDR2 SVGAGI. The V and J ends lost 2 bases and 1 base respectively, with 8 bases between them. The CDR3 has 14 residues. The data originate from a study of blood T cell repertoires in COVID-19. Data came from immunoSEQ multiplex PCR; TCRdb stores just in-frame clones and leaves some out. The sample lists 90,000 to 130,000 clones; more than 75% were seen once. The V and J genes are TRBV6-5 and TRBJ1-1; D possibly corresponds to TRBD1 (6 bases). The specimen was peripheral blood. The clonotype comes from a man aged 35-49 years with acute or convalescent COVID-19. The CDR3 protein is CASSYATGNTEAFF. The CDR3 bases are TGTGCCAGCAGTTACGCGACAGGGAACACTGAAGCTTTCTTT.